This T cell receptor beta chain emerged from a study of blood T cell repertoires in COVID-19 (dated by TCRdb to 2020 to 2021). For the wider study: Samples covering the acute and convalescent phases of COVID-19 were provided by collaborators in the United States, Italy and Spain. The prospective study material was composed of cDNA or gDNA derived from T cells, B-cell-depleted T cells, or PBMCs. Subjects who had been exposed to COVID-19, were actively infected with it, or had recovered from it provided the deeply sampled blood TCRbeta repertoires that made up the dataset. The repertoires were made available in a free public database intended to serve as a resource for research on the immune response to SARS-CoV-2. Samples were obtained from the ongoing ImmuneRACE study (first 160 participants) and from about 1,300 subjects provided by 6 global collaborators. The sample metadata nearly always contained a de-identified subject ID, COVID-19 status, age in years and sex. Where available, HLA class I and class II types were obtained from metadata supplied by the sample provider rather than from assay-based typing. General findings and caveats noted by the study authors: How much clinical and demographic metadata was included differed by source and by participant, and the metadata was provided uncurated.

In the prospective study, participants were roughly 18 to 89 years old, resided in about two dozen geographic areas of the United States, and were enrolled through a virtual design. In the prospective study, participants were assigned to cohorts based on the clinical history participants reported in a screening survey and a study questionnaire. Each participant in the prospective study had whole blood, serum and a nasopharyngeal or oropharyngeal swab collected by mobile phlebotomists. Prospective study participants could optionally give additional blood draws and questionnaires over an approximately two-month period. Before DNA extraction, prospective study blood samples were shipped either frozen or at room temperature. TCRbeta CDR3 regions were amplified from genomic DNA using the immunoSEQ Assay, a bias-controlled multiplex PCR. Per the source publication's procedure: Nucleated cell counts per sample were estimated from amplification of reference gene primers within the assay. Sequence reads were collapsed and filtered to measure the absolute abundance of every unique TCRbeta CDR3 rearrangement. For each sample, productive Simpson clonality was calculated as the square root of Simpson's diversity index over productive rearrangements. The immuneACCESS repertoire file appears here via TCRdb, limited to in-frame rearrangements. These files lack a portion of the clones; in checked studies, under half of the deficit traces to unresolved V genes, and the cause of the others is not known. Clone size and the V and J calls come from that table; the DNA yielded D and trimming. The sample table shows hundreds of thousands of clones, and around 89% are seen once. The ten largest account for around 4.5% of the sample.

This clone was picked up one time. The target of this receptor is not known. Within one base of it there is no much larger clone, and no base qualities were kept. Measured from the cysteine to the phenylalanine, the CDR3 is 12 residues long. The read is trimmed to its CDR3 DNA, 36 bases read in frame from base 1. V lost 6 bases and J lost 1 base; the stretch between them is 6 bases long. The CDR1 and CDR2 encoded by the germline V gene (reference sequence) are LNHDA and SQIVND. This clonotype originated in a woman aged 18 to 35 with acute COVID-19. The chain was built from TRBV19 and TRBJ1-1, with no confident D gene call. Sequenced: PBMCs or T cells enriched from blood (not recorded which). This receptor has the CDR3 CASSHRNTEAFF. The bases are TGTGCCAGTAGCCACAGGAACACTGAAGCTTTCTTT.